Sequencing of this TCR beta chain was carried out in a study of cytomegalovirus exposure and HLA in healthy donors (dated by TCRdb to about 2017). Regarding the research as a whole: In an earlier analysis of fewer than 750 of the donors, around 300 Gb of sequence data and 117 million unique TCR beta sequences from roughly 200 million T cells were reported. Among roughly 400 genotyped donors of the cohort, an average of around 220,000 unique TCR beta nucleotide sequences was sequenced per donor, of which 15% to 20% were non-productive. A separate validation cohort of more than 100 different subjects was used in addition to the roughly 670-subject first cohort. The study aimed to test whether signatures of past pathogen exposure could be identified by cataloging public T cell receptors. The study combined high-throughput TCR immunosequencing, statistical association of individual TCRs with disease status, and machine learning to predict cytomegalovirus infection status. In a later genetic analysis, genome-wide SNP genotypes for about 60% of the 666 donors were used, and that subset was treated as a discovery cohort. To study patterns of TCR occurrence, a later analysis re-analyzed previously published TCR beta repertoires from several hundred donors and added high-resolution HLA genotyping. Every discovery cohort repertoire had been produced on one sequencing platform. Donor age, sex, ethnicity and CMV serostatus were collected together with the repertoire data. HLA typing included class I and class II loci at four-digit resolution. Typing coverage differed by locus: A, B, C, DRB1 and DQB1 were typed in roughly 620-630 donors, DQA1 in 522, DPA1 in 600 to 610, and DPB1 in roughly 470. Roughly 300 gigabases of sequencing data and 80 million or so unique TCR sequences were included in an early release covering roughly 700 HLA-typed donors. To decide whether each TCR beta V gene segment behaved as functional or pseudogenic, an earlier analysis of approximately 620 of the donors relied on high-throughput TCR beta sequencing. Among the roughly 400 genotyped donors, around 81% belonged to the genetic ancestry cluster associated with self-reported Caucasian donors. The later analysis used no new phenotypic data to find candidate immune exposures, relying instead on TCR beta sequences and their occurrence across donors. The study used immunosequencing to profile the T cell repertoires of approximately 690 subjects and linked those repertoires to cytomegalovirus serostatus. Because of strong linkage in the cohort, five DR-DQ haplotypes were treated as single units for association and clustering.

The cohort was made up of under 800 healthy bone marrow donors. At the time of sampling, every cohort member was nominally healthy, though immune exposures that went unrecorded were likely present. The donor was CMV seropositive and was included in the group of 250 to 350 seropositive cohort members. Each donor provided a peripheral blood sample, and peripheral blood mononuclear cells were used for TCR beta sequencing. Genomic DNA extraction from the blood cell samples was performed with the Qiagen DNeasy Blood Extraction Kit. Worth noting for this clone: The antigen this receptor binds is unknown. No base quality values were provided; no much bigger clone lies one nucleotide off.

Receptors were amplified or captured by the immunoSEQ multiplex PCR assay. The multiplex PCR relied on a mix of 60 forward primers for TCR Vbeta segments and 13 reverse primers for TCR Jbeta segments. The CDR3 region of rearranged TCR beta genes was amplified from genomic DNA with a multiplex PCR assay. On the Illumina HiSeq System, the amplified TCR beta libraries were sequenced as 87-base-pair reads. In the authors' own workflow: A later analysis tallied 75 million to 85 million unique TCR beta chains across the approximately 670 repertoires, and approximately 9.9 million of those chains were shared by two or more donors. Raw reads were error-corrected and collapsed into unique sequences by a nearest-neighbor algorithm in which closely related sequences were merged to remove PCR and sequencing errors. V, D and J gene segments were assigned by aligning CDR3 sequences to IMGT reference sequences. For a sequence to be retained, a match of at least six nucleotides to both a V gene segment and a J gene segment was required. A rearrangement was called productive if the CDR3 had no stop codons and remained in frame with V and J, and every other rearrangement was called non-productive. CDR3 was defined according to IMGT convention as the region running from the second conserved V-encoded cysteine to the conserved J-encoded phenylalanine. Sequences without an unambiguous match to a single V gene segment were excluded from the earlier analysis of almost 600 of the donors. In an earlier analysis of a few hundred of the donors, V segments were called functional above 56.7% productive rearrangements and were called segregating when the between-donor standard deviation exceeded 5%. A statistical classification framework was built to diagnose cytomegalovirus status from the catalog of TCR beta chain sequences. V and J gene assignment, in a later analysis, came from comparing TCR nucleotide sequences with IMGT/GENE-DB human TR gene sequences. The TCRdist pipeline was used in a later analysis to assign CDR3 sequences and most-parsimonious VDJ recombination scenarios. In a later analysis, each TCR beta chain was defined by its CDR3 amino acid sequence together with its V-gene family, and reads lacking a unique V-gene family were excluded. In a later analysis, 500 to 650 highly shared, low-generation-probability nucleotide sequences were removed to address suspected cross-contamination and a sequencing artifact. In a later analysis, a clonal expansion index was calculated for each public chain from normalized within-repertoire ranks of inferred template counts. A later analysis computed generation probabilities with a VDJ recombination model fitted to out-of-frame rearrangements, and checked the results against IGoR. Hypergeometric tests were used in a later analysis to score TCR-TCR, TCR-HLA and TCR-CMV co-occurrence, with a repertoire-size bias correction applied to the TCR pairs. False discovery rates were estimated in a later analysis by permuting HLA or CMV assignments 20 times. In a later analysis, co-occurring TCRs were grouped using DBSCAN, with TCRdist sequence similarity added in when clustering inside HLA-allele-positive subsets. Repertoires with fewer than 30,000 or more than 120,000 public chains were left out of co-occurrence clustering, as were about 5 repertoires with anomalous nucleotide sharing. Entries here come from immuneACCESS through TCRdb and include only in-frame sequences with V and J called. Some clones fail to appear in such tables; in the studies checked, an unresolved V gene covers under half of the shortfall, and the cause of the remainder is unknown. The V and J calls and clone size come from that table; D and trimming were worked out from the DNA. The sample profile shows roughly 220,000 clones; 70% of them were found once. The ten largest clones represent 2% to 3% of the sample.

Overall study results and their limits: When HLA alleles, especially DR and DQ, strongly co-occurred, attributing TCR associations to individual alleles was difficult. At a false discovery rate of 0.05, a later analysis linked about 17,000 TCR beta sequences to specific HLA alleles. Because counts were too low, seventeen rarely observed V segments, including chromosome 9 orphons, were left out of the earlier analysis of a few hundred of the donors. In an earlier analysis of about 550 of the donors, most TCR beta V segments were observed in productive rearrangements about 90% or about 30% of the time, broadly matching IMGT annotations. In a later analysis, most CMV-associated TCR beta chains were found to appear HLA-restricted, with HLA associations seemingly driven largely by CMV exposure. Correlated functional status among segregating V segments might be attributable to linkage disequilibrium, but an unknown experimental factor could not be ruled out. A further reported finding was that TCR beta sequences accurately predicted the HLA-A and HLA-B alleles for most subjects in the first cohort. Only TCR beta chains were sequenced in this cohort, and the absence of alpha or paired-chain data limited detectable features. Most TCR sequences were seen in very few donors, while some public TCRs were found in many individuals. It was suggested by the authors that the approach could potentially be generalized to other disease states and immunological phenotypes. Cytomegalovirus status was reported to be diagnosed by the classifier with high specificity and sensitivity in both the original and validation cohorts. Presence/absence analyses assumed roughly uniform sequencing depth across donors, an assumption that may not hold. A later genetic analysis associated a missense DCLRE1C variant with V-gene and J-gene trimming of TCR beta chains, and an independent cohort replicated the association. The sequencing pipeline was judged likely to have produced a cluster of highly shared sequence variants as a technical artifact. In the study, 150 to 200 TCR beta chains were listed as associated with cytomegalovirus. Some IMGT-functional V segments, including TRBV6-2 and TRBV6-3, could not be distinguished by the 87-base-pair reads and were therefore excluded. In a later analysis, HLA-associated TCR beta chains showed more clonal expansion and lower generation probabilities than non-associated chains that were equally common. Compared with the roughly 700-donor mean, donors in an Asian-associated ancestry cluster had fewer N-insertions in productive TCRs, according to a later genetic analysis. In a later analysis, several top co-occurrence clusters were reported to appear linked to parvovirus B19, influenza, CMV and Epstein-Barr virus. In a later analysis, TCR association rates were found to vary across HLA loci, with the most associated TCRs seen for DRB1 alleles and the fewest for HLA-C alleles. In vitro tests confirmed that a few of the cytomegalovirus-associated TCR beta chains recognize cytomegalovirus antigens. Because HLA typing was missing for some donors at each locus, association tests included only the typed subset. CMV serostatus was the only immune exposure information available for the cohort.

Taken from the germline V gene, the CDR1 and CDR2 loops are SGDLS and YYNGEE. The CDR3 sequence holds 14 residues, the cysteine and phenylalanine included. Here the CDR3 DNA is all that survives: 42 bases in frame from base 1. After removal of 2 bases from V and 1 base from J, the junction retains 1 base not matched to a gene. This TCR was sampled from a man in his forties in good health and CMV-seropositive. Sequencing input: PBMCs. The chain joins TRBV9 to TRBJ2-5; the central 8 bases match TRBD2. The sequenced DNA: TGTGCCAGCAGCGTCGCGGGGGGCCAAGAGACCCAGTACTTC. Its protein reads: CASSVAGGQETQYF.